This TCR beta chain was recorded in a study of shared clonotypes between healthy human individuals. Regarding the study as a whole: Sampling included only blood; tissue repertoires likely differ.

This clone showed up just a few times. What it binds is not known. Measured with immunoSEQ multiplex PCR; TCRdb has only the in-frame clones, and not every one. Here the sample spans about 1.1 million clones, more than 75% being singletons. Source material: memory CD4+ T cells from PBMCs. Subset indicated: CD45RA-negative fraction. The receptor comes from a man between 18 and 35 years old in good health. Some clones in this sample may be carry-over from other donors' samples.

CDR3 loop: CATMRGGSTDTQYF. The CDR3 DNA sequence: TGCGCCACCATGCGAGGCGGAAGCACAGATACGCAGTATTTT. This chain connects TRBV5-1 to TRBJ2-3, with D unresolved. The CDR3 sequence is 14 residues long. Germline CDR1 is SGHRS and CDR2 is YFSETQ. The V end was cut by 9 bases, the J end by 0 bases, with 14 bases between.